Each of the 19 T cell receptor beta chains below was sequenced from the same sample in a study of blood T cell repertoires in COVID-19. Assay used: immunoSEQ multiplex PCR; TCRdb lists only in-frame clones, some missing. The sample includes around 200,000 clones, more than 75% seen only once; the top ten take about 3%. The sample taken for sequencing was peripheral blood. The receptors come from a man aged 35-49 years with active or convalescent COVID-19.

The rearrangement joins TRBV27 to TRBJ2-7, with 12 nucleotides matching TRBD2. CDR3 length: 15 residues. Germline CDR1 MNHEY, CDR2 SMNVEV (reference sequence). The trim removed 5 bases at V and 3 bases at J, leaving 5 bases unmatched. Written as DNA, the CDR3 is TGTGCCAGCAGTCGAGGGACTAGCGGGCGCTACGAGCAGTACTTC. It translates to CASSRGTSGRYEQYF.

The chain employs TRBV18 and TRBJ2-1; TRBD1 agrees at 8 bases. The J segment lost 0 bases and the V segment lost 2 bases, leaving 3 bases of the junction unmatched. The CDR3 loop spans 16 amino acids. Germline CDR1 reads KGHSH; CDR2 reads LQKENI. CDR3 DNA sequence: TGTGCCAGCTCACCAGCCGGGACAGGCTCCTACAATGAGCAGTTCTTC. It encodes CASSPAGTGSYNEQFF.

The V call is TRBV3-1 (or the pseudogene TRBV3-2), the J call TRBJ2-7; 13 bases line up with TRBD2. The CDR3 consists of 14 residues. Germline assignment: CDR1 LGHDT and CDR2 YNNKEL (reference sequence). Trimming at V came to 3 bases and at J to 8 bases, leaving 4 bases not matched to a gene. The CDR3 is CASSHGTSGAQQYF. CDR3 DNA sequence: TGTGCCAGCAGCCACGGGACTAGCGGGGCACAGCAGTACTTC.

Regarding this clone: Other DNA variants within this sample encode the same CDR3. This chain uses TRBV12-3 or TRBV12-4 with TRBJ1-1, with a possible D match to TRBD1 (6 bases). V lost 6 bases to trimming and J lost 4 bases, with 12 bases between them. The CDR3 contains 13 residues. CDR3 amino acids: CASSLGGATEAFF. The CDR3 nucleotides read TGTGCCAGCAGCCTCGGGGGGGCCACTGAAGCTTTCTTT.

The chain carries TRBV5-6 and TRBJ2-7; tentative D call: TRBD2 (6 bases). Trimming removed 4 bases at V and 1 base at J, with 15 bases between. The CDR3 consists of 15 residues. Germline-derived CDR1 and CDR2 are SGHDT and YYEEEE. CDR3 region: CASSRNWGRSYEQYF. CDR3 sequence (DNA): TGTGCCAGCAGCCGCAACTGGGGGAGGTCCTACGAGCAGTACTTC. The variable domain in full, with the rest retrieved from reference TRBV5-6 and TRBJ2-7, is DAGVTQSPTHLIKTRGQQVTLRCSPKSGHDTVSWYQQALGQGPQFIFQYYEEEERQRGNFPDRFSGHQFPNYSSELNVNALLLGDSALYLCASSRNWGRSYEQYFGPGTRLTVT.

The chain combines TRBV7-9 with TRBJ2-7; maybe TRBD1 (5 bases). This CDR3 is 15 amino acids long. Germline V gene data show CDR1 as SEHNR and CDR2 as FQNEAQ (reference sequence). Between the trimmed V and J ends, which lost 1 base and 4 bases, there was a span of 14 bases. CDR3 DNA: TGTGCCAGCAGCTTAGAGGGGCGACAGCTTTACGAGCAGTACTTC. Translated: CASSLEGRQLYEQYF. The full variable domain, rest sourced from reference TRBV7-9 and TRBJ2-7, is DTGVSQNPRHKITKRGQNVTFRCDPISEHNRLYWYRQTLGQGPEFLTYFQNEAQLEKSRLLSDRFSAERPKGSFSTLEIQRTEQGDSAMYLCASSLEGRQLYEQYFGPGTRLTVT.

The chain uses TRBV28 and TRBJ1-1, with unresolved D. Trimming took 4 bases from V and 11 from J, leaving 17 bases between them. The V gene's germline CDR1 is MDHEN and CDR2 SYDVKM. The CDR3 is 13 amino acids. The CDR3 DNA reads as TGTGCCAGCAGTTACCCGGGCGCCCGGGAGGCTTTCTTT. Translation: CASSYPGAREAFF.

The chain links TRBV10-2 to TRBJ1-2, with D perhaps matching TRBD1 (6 bases). The V end lost 8 bases, the J end lost 8 bases, and 18 bases lay between the germline ends. CDR3 size: 13 residues. From germline, CDR1 is WSHSY and CDR2 SAAADI. The chain's CDR3 is CASASLGGAGYTF. In DNA form, the CDR3 reads TGCGCCAGCGCATCCCTAGGGGGGGCAGGCTACACCTTC.

This chain links TRBV11-2 with TRBJ2-1, with D perhaps matching TRBD2 (7 bases). Trimming removed 5 bases at V and 4 bases at J, with 15 bases between. The CDR3 spans 15 residues. The germline V gene has CDR1 SGHAT and CDR2 FQNNGV. The CDR3 DNA reads TGTGCCAGCAGCCCAGGTAGGGGGGGATACAATGAGCAGTTCTTC. Translating it yields CASSPGRGGYNEQFF.

The V call is TRBV3-1 (or the pseudogene TRBV3-2), the J call TRBJ2-2; D is unresolved. V gave up 3 bases and J gave up 1 base, with 6 bases separating them. This CDR3 has 14 amino acids. Germline V lookup: CDR1 LGHDT, CDR2 YNNKEL (reference sequence). The CDR3 here is CASSQGRNTGELFF. Written as DNA, the CDR3 is TGTGCCAGCAGCCAGGGCAGGAACACCGGGGAGCTGTTTTTT.

This rearrangement joins TRBV28 to TRBJ1-4; D is possibly TRBD1 (5 bases). Trimming shortened V by 2 bases and J by 4 bases, and 11 bases separated the two germline ends. The CDR3 length is 15 residues. Germline CDR1 and CDR2: MDHEN and SYDVKM. For the CDR3, the DNA is TGTGCCAGCAGTTTAGCGGACACGAGTAATGAAAAACTGTTTTTT. Translating it yields CASSLADTSNEKLFF.

The rearrangement links TRBV28 to TRBJ1-5; the match to TRBD1 covers 8 bases. The CDR3 length is 16 residues. Germline V CDR1 and CDR2: MDHEN, SYDVKM. After removal of 5 bases from V and 1 base from J, the junction contained 7 bases not matched to a gene. CDR3 DNA: TGTGCCAGCAGTGTGGCAGGGGGCGTAAGCAATCAGCCCCAGCATTTT. This codes for CASSVAGGVSNQPQHF.

The chain links TRBV4-1 to TRBJ1-1, with TRBD1 identical over 8 bases. The J segment lost 2 bases and the V segment lost 2 bases, leaving 16 bases of the junction unmatched. CDR1 MGHRA and CDR2 YSYEKL come from the germline V gene. The CDR3 is 19 amino acids. In DNA, the CDR3 is TGCGCCAGCAGCCAAACCCCGAGGGAAACCGGGACAGGTAACACTGAAGCTTTCTTT. Translated: CASSQTPRETGTGNTEAFF.

The V call is TRBV29-1, the J call TRBJ1-4; D is possibly TRBD1 (6 bases). Germline V gene sequence: CDR1 SQVTM, CDR2 ANQGSEA. The CDR3 is made up of 15 amino acids. Trimming pared 6 bases from V and 3 bases from J, leaving 17 bases between. CDR3 sequence: CSVASGTLSNEKLFF. In nucleotides, the CDR3 is TGCAGCGTCGCCTCCGGGACACTTTCTAATGAAAAACTGTTTTTT.

The CDR3 region is CASSQHRAGELFF. The CDR3 bases are TGTGCCAGCAGCCAGCACAGGGCCGGGGAGCTGTTTTTT. This rearrangement joins TRBV4-2 to TRBJ2-2, with D perhaps matching TRBD1 (6 bases). The V and J ends lost 3 bases and 6 bases respectively, with 8 bases between them. The CDR3 runs to 13 residues. The germline V gene encodes CDR1 LGHNA and CDR2 YNFKEQ.

This sequence joins TRBV27 and TRBJ2-7; no clear D gene. This CDR3 has 15 amino acids. V was cut by 7 bases and J by 4 bases, with 20 bases left in between. Germline V gives CDR1 MNHEY, CDR2 SMNVEV (reference sequence). The CDR3 sequence: CASNPFGKATYEQYF. CDR3 nucleotides: TGTGCCAGCAATCCATTCGGTAAGGCGACTTACGAGCAGTACTTC.

The chain uses TRBV5-4 and TRBJ2-1, with 8 bases fitting TRBD2. CDR1 is SGHNT and CDR2 is YYREEE in the germline V gene (reference sequence). J was trimmed by 8 bases and V by 3 bases; bases with no gene match: 7. The CDR3 covers 14 residues. CDR3 nucleotide sequence: TGTGCCAGCAGCTGGGTTAGCGGGGTCGATGAGCAGTTCTTC. Residues: CASSWVSGVDEQFF.

The chain links TRBV3-1 (or the pseudogene TRBV3-2) to TRBJ2-1, with 9 bases matching TRBD2. Germline CDR1 and CDR2: LGHDT and YNNKEL (reference sequence). The CDR3 has 15 residues. V lost 4 bases, J lost 6 bases, and 7 bases stayed unmatched. In DNA form, the CDR3 reads TGTGCCAGCAGCCCCCAGGGGCGGGGGGGCAATGAGCAGTTCTTC. Translation gives CASSPQGRGGNEQFF.

The genes are TRBV27 and TRBJ1-6; no clear D. The V gene lost 4 bases and the J gene lost 4 bases, with 8 bases spanning the gap. Per the germline V gene, CDR1 is MNHEY and CDR2 is SMNVEV (reference sequence). The length of the CDR3 is 14 residues. The CDR3 nucleotides are TGTGCCAGCAGTTCCGCCACTTATAATTCACCCCTCCACTTT. It encodes CASSSATYNSPLHF.